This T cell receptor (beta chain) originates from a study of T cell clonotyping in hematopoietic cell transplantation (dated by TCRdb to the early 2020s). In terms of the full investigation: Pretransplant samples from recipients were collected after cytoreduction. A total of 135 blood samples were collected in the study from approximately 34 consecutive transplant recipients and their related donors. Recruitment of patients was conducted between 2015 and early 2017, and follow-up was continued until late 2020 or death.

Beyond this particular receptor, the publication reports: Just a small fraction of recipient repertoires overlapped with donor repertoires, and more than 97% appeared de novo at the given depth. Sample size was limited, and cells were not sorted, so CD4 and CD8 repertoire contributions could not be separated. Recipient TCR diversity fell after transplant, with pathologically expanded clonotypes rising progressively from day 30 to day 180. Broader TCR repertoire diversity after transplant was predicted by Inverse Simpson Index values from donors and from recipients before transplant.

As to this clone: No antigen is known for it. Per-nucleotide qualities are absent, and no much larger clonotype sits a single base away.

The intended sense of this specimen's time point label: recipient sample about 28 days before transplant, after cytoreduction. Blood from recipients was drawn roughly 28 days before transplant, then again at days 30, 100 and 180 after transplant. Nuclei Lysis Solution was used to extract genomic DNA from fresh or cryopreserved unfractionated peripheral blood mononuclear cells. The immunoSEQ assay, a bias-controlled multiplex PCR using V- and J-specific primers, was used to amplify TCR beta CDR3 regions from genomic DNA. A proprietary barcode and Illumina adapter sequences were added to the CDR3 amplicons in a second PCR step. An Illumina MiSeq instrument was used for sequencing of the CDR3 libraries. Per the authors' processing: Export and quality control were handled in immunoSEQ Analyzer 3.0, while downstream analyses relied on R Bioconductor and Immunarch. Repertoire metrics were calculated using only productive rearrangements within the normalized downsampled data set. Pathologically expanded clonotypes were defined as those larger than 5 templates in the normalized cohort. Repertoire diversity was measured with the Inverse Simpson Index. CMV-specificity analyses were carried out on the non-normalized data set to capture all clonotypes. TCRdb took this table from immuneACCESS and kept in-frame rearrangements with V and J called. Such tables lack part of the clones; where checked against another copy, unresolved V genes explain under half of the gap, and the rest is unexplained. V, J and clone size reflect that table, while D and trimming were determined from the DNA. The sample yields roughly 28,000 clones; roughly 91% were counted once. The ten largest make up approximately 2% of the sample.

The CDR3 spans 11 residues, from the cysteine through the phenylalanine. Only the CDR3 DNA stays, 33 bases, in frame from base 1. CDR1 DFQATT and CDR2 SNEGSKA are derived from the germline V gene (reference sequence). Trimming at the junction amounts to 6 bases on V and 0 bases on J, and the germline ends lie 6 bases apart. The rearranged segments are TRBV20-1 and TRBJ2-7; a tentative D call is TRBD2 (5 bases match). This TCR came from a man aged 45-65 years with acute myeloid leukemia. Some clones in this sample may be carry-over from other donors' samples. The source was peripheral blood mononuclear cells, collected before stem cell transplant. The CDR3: CSARDSYEQYF. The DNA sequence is TGCAGTGCGAGGGACTCCTACGAGCAGTACTTC.